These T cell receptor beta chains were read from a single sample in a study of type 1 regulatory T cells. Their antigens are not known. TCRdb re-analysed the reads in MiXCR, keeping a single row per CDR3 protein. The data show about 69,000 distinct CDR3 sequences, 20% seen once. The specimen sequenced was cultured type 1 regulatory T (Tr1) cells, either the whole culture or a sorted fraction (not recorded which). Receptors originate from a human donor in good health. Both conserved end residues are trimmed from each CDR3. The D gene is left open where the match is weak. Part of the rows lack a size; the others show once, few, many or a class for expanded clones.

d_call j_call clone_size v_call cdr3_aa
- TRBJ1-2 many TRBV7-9 ASSLTDYGYT
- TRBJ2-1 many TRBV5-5 ASSLAVGLANEQF
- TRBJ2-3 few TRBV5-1 ASSLDTGTDTQY
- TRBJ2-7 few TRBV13 ASSLQSYEQY
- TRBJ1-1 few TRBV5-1 ASSFGTGYVNTEAF
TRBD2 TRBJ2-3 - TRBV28 ASSFGGGPDTQY
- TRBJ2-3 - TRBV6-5 ASSYAASTDTQY
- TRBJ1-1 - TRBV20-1 RTGRNTEAF
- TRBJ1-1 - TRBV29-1 SVGPSSREAF
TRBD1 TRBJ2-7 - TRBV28 ASRGTGAYEQY
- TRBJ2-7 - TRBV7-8 ASSLRTNLYEQY
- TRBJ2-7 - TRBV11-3 ASSLDRLAEQY
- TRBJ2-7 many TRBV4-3 ASSQATGLQNEQY
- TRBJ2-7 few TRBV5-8 ASSSGALSSYEQY
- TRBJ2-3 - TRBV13 ASSQGGSYTDTQY
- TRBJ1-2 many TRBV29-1 SVEDGHRVGGYT
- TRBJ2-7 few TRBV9 ASSVAPDGAYEQY
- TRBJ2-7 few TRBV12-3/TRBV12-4 ASSPDVHGQY
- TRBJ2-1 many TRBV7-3 ASSLRAYNEQF
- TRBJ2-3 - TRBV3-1 ASSRDPTGDTQY
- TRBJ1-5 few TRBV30 ACSLDSNQPQH
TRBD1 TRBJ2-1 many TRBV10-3 ATSRDSSYNEQF
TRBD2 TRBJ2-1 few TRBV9 ASSATSGISNEQF
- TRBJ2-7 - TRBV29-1 SASAPSYEQY
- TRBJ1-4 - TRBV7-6 ASSLGPTNEKLF
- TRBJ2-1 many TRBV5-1 ASSPRVSGEQF
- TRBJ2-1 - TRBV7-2 ASSYIGREQF
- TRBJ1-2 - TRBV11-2 ASSLSVTYGYT
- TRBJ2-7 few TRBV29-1 SVEGLSSYEQY